The next 17 T cell receptor beta chains were all read from a single sample in a study of cytomegalovirus exposure and HLA in healthy donors. Primers for the PCR totalled 60 Vbeta and 13 Jbeta. The data were produced by immunoSEQ multiplex PCR, yet TCRdb's version contains in-frame clones alone and is incomplete. The data show roughly 100,000 clones, 75% seen once. Sequenced input: PBMCs. The receptor set was obtained from a man aged 40-50 years in good health and CMV-seronegative.

The chain combines TRBV28 with TRBJ2-2; 9 nucleotides match TRBD1. Unmatched junction bases numbered 1, after V lost 3 bases and J lost 5 bases. This CDR3 is built from 14 residues. CDR1 is MDHEN and CDR2 is SYDVKM in the germline V gene. The CDR3 region is CASSFGQGTGELFF. The CDR3 bases are TGTGCCAGCAGTTTCGGACAGGGGACCGGGGAGCTGTTTTTT.

J is TRBJ1-5 and V is TRBV28; D may be TRBD1 (5 bases). The germline V and J ends were trimmed by 5 bases and 4 bases, with 21 bases remaining between them. Germline CDR1 reads MDHEN; CDR2 reads SYDVKM. The length of the CDR3 is 17 residues. CDR3 loop: CASSLSRIDRKNQPQHF. CDR3 coding DNA: TGTGCCAGCAGTCTTTCCCGGATCGACAGAAAAAATCAGCCCCAGCATTTT.

This clone has more than one count but fewer than ten. The gene calls are TRBV30 and TRBJ2-7, with 7 bases that match TRBD1. There are 14 residues in the CDR3. V was pared by 2 bases and J by 0 bases, with 4 bases of the junction left unmatched. Germline V CDR1 and CDR2: GTSNPN, SVGIG (reference sequence). This chain's CDR3 is CAWSWGQSSYEQYF. CDR3 nucleotides: TGTGCCTGGAGTTGGGGACAGAGCTCCTACGAGCAGTACTTC.

The V gene is TRBV13, the J gene TRBJ2-7; TRBD2 matches at 7 bases. CDR1 and CDR2 from the germline V gene are PRHDT and FYEKMQ (reference sequence). V shed 5 bases, J shed 2 bases, and the junction held 9 bases outside the gene matches. CDR3 length: 15 residues. CDR3 sequence: CASSIATSAAYEQYF. The DNA for the CDR3 is TGTGCCAGCAGCATCGCTACTAGCGCCGCCTACGAGCAGTACTTC.

The V call is TRBV19, the J call TRBJ1-1; 7 bases line up with TRBD1. The CDR3 totals 16 residues. After removal of 6 bases from V and 0 bases from J, the junction contained 10 bases not matched to a gene. The V gene's germline CDR1 is LNHDA and CDR2 SQIVND (reference sequence). The CDR3 spells CASRPRTGDMNTEAFF. CDR3 DNA sequence: TGTGCCAGTAGACCCCGGACAGGAGATATGAACACTGAAGCTTTCTTT.

The rearrangement uses TRBV4-3 and TRBJ1-4, with D perhaps matching TRBD1 (6 bases). The ends were cut back, 4 bases at V and 8 bases at J, with 17 bases in the middle. The CDR3 spans 15 residues. CDR1 and CDR2 from the germline V gene are LGHNA and YSLEER. The CDR3, as DNA: TGCGCCAGCAGCCCCATTGAGGGGGATGGAGAAAAACTGTTTTTT. The encoded protein is CASSPIEGDGEKLFF.

The chain links TRBV7-2 to TRBJ2-7; 7 positions match TRBD1. V shed 3 bases and J 0 bases; nucleotides not matched to a gene: 5. Per the germline V gene, CDR1 is SGHTA and CDR2 is FQGNSA. This CDR3 is built from 15 residues. The CDR3 loop is CASSFSTGSSYEQYF. The CDR3 DNA is TGTGCCAGCAGCTTCTCGACAGGGAGCTCCTACGAGCAGTACTTC.

The gene calls are TRBV7-2 and TRBJ1-2; D is uncertain. The CDR3 runs to 14 residues. The germline gives CDR1 SGHTA, CDR2 FQGNSA. Trimming cost V 5 bases and J 1 base, with 11 bases left between them. CDR3 DNA sequence: TGTGCCAGCAGCCCGACTGAAATTAACTATGGCTACACCTTC. It specifies CASSPTEINYGYTF.

This clone has more than one count but fewer than ten. This chain connects TRBV7-3 to TRBJ1-2; D is ambiguous. V was clipped by 2 bases and J by 4 bases, with 11 bases between them. Germline V gene data show CDR1 as SGHTA and CDR2 as FQGTGA. This CDR3 is 14 amino acids long. The CDR3 region is CASSLFGEGYGYTF. CDR3 coding DNA: TGTGCCAGCAGCTTATTCGGGGAAGGCTATGGCTACACCTTC.

This rearrangement joins TRBV9 to TRBJ1-1, with TRBD1 as a possible D gene (5 bases). The length of the CDR3 is 19 residues. CDR1 SGDLS and CDR2 YYNGEE come from the germline V gene. V lost 2 bases, J lost 0 bases, and 23 bases lay in between. CDR3 region: CASSVPWVGRTSLNTEAFF. For the CDR3, the DNA is TGTGCCAGCAGCGTCCCATGGGTGGGGCGAACGTCCTTGAACACTGAAGCTTTCTTT.

The J gene is TRBJ2-2, the V gene TRBV7-8; the match to TRBD1 covers 10 bases. The length of the CDR3 is 17 residues. From germline, CDR1 is SGHVS and CDR2 FQNEAQ. The V gene end was trimmed by 5 bases and the J gene end by 7 bases; junction bases not matched to a gene: 13. As DNA, the CDR3 is TGTGCCAGCAGCCCCGCGATGGACAGGGGGTGGAGCGGGGAGCTGTTTTTT. It specifies CASSPAMDRGWSGELFF. Full variable domain (rest looked up from reference TRBV7-8 and TRBJ2-2): GAGVSQSPRYKVAKRGQDVALRCDPISGHVSLFWYQQALGQGPEFLTYFQNEAQLDKSGLPSDRFFAERPEGSVSTLKIQRTQQEDSAVYLCASSPAMDRGWSGELFFGEGSRLTVL.

The gene calls are TRBV4-3 and TRBJ2-2; the D gene is possibly TRBD1 (5 bases). Germline values: CDR1 LGHNA, CDR2 YSLEER. Trimming pared 4 bases from V and 8 bases from J, leaving 23 bases between. This CDR3 comprises 17 residues. Here the CDR3 DNA reads TGCGCCAGCAGCCTTGAAGCATACGGGCAGGGAACGGGGGAGCTGTTTTTT. Translation: CASSLEAYGQGTGELFF.

This clone has more than one count but fewer than ten. This sequence joins TRBV27 and TRBJ1-2, with 8 bases aligning to TRBD1. V shed 5 bases, J shed 4 bases, and the junction held 9 bases outside the gene matches. The CDR3 spans 15 residues. Germline V gene data show CDR1 as MNHEY and CDR2 as SMNVEV (reference sequence). In nucleotides, the CDR3 is TGTGCCAGCAGTCCGACTAGGACAGGGTTCTATGGCTACACCTTC. Residues: CASSPTRTGFYGYTF.

The V gene is TRBV18, the J gene TRBJ1-1; D is ambiguous. V dropped 1 base and J dropped 1 base, with 4 bases sitting between them. CDR3 length equals 13 residues. From germline, CDR1 is KGHSH and CDR2 LQKENI. CDR3 loop: CASSPLANTEAFF. The CDR3, as DNA: TGTGCCAGCTCACCACTAGCGAACACTGAAGCTTTCTTT.

V and J are TRBV5-6 and TRBJ2-7; 8 bases agree with TRBD1. The CDR3 length is 16 residues. Germline CDR1 is SGHDT and CDR2 is YYEEEE. The V gene end was trimmed by 4 bases and the J gene end by 5 bases; junction bases not matched to a gene: 14. In DNA, the CDR3 is TGTGCCAGCAGCCTACTCAGGGGGCTAGTCTCTGACGAGCAGTACTTC. Translated, it gives CASSLLRGLVSDEQYF. Full variable domain (missing parts from reference TRBV5-6 and TRBJ2-7): DAGVTQSPTHLIKTRGQQVTLRCSPKSGHDTVSWYQQALGQGPQFIFQYYEEEERQRGNFPDRFSGHQFPNYSSELNVNALLLGDSALYLCASSLLRGLVSDEQYFGPGTRLTVT.

This chain joins TRBV27 and TRBJ1-1, with a weak D call TRBD1 (6 bases). V shed 3 bases and J shed 0 bases, with 14 bases lying between them. Germline V CDR1 and CDR2: MNHEY, SMNVEV (reference sequence). The CDR3 is 16 amino acids. Here the CDR3 DNA reads TGTGCCAGCAGTTTCGCGGCAGGGGCGATGAACACTGAAGCTTTCTTT. This encodes CASSFAAGAMNTEAFF.

The V gene is TRBV30, the J gene TRBJ2-7; tentatively, D is TRBD2 (6 bases). Germline CDR1 reads GTSNPN; CDR2 reads SVGIG (reference sequence). V lost 0 bases and J 7 bases, leaving 10 bases between the germline ends. This CDR3 region has 12 residues. CDR3 bases: TGTGCCTGGAGTGTCGGGAGTGGGGAGCAGTACTTC. Protein product: CAWSVGSGEQYF.